Given below is one T cell receptor beta chain in context. Original processing methods: Amplification of reference gene primers was used by the study to estimate nucleated cell counts. TCRdb's table, derived via immunoSEQ multiplex PCR, lists solely in-frame clones and lacks some. The V and J calls and the clone size are those of that table, but D and trimming were determined from the DNA. The table records some 200,000 clones, more than 75% of them present only once. V lost 7 bases to trimming and J lost 0 bases; unmatched junction nucleotides: 9. Germline CDR1 is MDHEN and CDR2 is SYDVKM. This CDR3 region has 16 residues. The data were taken from a study of blood T cell repertoires in COVID-19. Study summary: Spain, Italy and the United States supplied samples that represented acute and convalescent COVID-19. From T cells, B-cell-depleted T cells, or PBMCs came the material, which was cDNA or gDNA.

The chain combines TRBV28 with TRBJ2-4; 7 bases are shared with TRBD1. Material: peripheral blood. The clonotype was recovered from a man older than 75 with acute or convalescent COVID-19. The CDR3 loop is CASTSQGLVAKNIQYF. The CDR3 DNA reads TGTGCCAGCACTTCACAGGGGCTGGTAGCCAAAAACATTCAGTACTTC. Drawing the rest from reference TRBV28 and TRBJ2-4, the complete variable domain is DVKVTQSSRYLVKRTGEKVFLECVQDMDHENMFWYRQDPGLGLRLIYFSYDVKMKEKGDIPEGYSVSREKKERFSLILESASTNQTSMYLCASTSQGLVAKNIQYFGAGTRLSVL.